This record covers a single TCR beta chain. Read sequence stops 3 residues before the CDR3 end, and the germline J gene provides the missing end. These data are taken from a study of T cells in women clearing cervical HPV infection. The CDR3 contains 16 residues. Germline V gene data show CDR1 as LNHDA and CDR2 as SQIVND (reference sequence). Trimming removed 9 bases at V and 0 bases at J, with 18 bases between. Sequenced by immunoSEQ multiplex PCR; TCRdb stores in-frame clones only, minus some. There are 35,000 to 45,000 clones in the sample, with 6% to 7.5% held by the top ten. The sample taken for sequencing was blood buffy coat. This TCR was sampled from a woman aged 18 to 75 with a cervical HPV16 infection that either progressed to CIN3+ or cleared (not recorded which). The chain links TRBV19 to TRBJ2-1; possibly TRBD2 for D (5 bases). The CDR3 loop reads CASSLDGVSSYNEQFF. CDR3 DNA, as far as it was read: TGTGCCAGCAGCCTCGACGGGGTGAGCTCCTACAATGAG.